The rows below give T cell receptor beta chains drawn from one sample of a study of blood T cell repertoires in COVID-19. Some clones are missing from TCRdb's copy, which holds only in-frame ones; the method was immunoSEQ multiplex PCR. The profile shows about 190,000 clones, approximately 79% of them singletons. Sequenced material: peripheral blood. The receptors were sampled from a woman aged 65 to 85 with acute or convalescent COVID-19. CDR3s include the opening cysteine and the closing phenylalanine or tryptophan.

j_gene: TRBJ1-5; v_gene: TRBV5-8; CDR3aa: CASSLLQGRQPQHF
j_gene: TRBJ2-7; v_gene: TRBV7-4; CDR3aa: CASSLNRPGTMAYEQYF
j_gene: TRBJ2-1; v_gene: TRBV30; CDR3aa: CAWSAGHSSYNEQFF
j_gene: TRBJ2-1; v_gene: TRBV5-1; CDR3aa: CASSLAPGLDNEQFF
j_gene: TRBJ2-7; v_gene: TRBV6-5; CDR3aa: CASRERFYEQYF
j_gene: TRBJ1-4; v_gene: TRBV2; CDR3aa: CASSEALQGEKLFF
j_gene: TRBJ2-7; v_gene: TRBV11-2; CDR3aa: CASSSGPTSEQYF
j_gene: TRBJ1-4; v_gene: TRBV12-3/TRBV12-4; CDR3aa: CASSLFRGEKLFF
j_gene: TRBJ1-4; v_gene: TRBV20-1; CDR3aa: CSARVRRRLFF
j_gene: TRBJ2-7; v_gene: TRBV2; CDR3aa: CASSVQSYEQYF
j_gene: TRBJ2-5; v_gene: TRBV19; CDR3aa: CASSVRETQYF
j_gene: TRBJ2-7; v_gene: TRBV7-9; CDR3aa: CASSFPPGLAGGPAYEQYF
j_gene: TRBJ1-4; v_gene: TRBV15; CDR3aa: CATSRGAGGREKLFF
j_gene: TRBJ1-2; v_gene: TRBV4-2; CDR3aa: CASSQTRRHYGYTF
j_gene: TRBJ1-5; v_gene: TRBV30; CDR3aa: CAWTQGGAGQPQHF
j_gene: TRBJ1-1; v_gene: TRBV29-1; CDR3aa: CTATIMNTEAFF
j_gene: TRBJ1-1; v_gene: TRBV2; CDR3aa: CASSPGPGLVAFF
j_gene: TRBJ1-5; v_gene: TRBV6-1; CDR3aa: CASSEGGPRNQPQHF
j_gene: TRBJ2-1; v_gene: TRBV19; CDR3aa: CASSILGGGRSYNEQFF
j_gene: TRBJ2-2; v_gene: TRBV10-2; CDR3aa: CASSPRTGAGGELFF
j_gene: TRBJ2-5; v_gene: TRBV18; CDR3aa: CASSPRRDQETQYF
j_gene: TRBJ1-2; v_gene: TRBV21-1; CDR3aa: CASSKARAGTF
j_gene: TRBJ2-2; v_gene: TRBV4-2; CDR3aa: CASSQGTSGATGELFF
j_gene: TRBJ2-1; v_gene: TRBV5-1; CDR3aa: CASSTSGQGNEQFF
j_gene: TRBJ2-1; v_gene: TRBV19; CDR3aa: CASSITRSSYNEQFF
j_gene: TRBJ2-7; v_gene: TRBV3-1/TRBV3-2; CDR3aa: CASSPYRTGNPSYEQYF